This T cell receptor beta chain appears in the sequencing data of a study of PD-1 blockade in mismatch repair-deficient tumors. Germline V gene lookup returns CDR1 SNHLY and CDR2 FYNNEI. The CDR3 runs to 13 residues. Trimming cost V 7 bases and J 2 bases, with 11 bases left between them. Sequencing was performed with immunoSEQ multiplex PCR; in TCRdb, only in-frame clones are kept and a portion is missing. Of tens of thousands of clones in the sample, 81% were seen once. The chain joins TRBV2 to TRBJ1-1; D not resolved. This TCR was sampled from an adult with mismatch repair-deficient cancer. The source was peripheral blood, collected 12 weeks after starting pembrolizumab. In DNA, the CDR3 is TGTGCCAGCAACGAGGAAGTCAACACTGAAGCTTTCTTT. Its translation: CASNEEVNTEAFF. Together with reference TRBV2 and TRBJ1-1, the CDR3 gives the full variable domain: EPEVTQTPSHQVTQMGQEVILRCVPISNHLYFYWYRQILGQKVEFLVSFYNNEISEKSEIFDDQFSVERPDGSNFTLKIRSTKLEDSAMYFCASNEEVNTEAFFGQGTRLTVV.